A single TCR beta chain is shown here with its context. Sequencing was performed with immunoSEQ multiplex PCR; in TCRdb, only in-frame clones are kept and a portion is missing. Here the sample spans 100,000 or so clones, approximately 79% being singletons. Germline-derived CDR1 and CDR2 are SGDLS and YYNGEE. This CDR3 spans 14 amino acids. V shed 0 bases and J shed 5 bases, with 10 bases lying between them. The sample is drawn from a study of blood T cell repertoires in COVID-19. Turning to the study itself: Material from acute and convalescent COVID-19 was sourced from the United States, Italy and Spain. T cells, B-cell-depleted T cells, or PBMCs provided the cDNA or gDNA that served as material.

This TCR was sampled from a man in his 70s with active or convalescent COVID-19. The specimen sequenced was peripheral blood. The chain combines TRBV9 with TRBJ2-3; D uncertain. The CDR3 here is CASSVDYTIDTQYF. The CDR3 DNA reads as TGTGCCAGCAGCGTAGATTACACGATAGATACGCAGTATTTT.